The next 11 T cell receptor beta chains were all read from a single sample in a study of shared clonotypes between healthy human individuals. Profiling relied on immunoSEQ multiplex PCR, and the TCRdb table lists in-frame clones only, not all of them. The data hold around 2,000,000 clones, with around 96% observed a single time. Terminally differentiated effector memory CD45RA+ cells were left out of the naive CD8 fraction, which was CD45RO-negative and positively selected for CCR7. The sequenced sample consisted of naive CD8+ T cells sorted from blood. These receptors were collected from a man younger than 35 in good health.

The rearrangement joins TRBV4-1 to TRBJ1-1; 7 positions match TRBD1. V lost 7 bases to trimming and J lost 0 bases; unmatched junction nucleotides: 8. CDR1 and CDR2 (germline): MGHRA, YSYEKL. The CDR3 has 15 residues. CDR3 coding DNA: TGCGCCAGCAATTCGGCAGGGGGGATGAACACTGAAGCTTTCTTT. Translating gives CASNSAGGMNTEAFF.

The V and J genes are TRBV10-1 and TRBJ2-2; D possibly corresponds to TRBD2 (6 bases). This CDR3 spans 14 amino acids. The V end was cut by 3 bases, the J end by 7 bases, with 12 bases between. The V gene's germline CDR1 is WNHNN and CDR2 SYGVQD (reference sequence). CDR3 residues: CASSDGGFSGELFF. CDR3 sequence (DNA): TGCGCCAGCAGTGACGGAGGGTTTAGCGGGGAGCTGTTTTTT.

This clone occurred once. The V call is TRBV7-8, the J call TRBJ2-1; 7 bases align to TRBD2. J was trimmed by 0 bases and V by 1 base; bases with no gene match: 12. This CDR3 region has 19 residues. Germline V lookup: CDR1 SGHVS, CDR2 FQNEAQ. CDR3 loop: CASSLGYIGTKSSYNEQFF. The DNA for the CDR3 is TGTGCCAGCAGCTTAGGGTACATCGGGACTAAAAGCTCCTACAATGAGCAGTTCTTC.

The V gene is TRBV27, the J gene TRBJ2-5, with 14 bases that match TRBD2. V gave up 3 bases and J gave up 5 bases; unmatched junction bases: 8. Germline CDR1 MNHEY, CDR2 SMNVEV (reference sequence). The CDR3 extends over 17 amino acids. CDR3 protein: CASSFGTSGSTRETQYF. DNA of the CDR3: TGTGCCAGCAGTTTTGGGACTAGCGGGAGTACGCGTGAGACCCAGTACTTC.

The J gene is TRBJ2-7, the V gene TRBV21-1; the table's D call, TRBD2, was not checked against the DNA. TRBV21-1 is a listed pseudogene. The CDR3 contains 15 residues. CDR3 DNA sequence: TGTGCCAGCAGCAAAATTGGTAGCGGGGACTACGAGCAGTACTTC. This sequence encodes CASSKIGSGDYEQYF.

The chain couples TRBV15 to TRBJ2-5, with 11 bases that match TRBD2. The CDR3 is 13 amino acids. CDR1 LNHNV and CDR2 YYDKDF come from the germline V gene (reference sequence). V trimming: 6 bases; J trimming: 5 bases; junction bases outside the gene matches: 2. CDR3 protein: CATRLAGDETQYF. In nucleotides, the CDR3 is TGTGCCACCAGACTAGCGGGAGACGAGACCCAGTACTTC. Complete variable domain (other parts from reference TRBV15 and TRBJ2-5): DAMVIQNPRYQVTQFGKPVTLSCSQTLNHNVMYWYQQKSSQAPKLLFHYYDKDFNNEADTPDNFQSRRPNTSFCFLDIRSPGLGDTAMYLCATRLAGDETQYFGPGTRLLVL.

Regarding this clone: Distinct nucleotide sequences in the sample also encode this CDR3. This chain uses TRBV7-9 with TRBJ2-7; D gene uncertain. With 6 bases removed from V and 1 base from J, the gap between germline ends came to 7 bases. This CDR3 is built from 12 residues. CDR1 SEHNR and CDR2 FQNEAQ come from the germline V gene (reference sequence). CDR3 region: CASSGISYEQYF. The CDR3, as DNA: TGTGCCAGCAGTGGGATTTCCTACGAGCAGTACTTC.

V and J are TRBV11-2 and TRBJ2-2, with TRBD1 matching 9 bases. CDR1 is SGHAT, CDR2 FQNNGV, per germline. The V and J ends lost 5 bases and 5 bases, in that order; junction bases with no gene match: 12. The CDR3 consists of 17 residues. CDR3 sequence reads: CASSPGQGGKGTGELFF. Here the CDR3 DNA reads TGTGCCAGCAGCCCGGGACAGGGTGGTAAGGGAACCGGGGAGCTGTTTTTT. The full variable domain, with the rest looked up from reference TRBV11-2 and TRBJ2-2, is EAGVAQSPRYKIIEKRQSVAFWCNPISGHATLYWYQQILGQGPKLLIQFQNNGVVDDSQLPKDRFSAERLKGVDSTLKIQPAKLEDSAVYLCASSPGQGGKGTGELFFGEGSRLTVL.

This sequence joins TRBV25-1 and TRBJ2-3, with D hard to call. V lost 4 bases and J 6 bases, leaving 17 bases between the germline ends. The CDR3 is 15 residues long. Germline assignment: CDR1 MGHDK and CDR2 SYGVNS. The DNA for the CDR3 is TGTGCCAGCAGTGTTCAGTGGTTTTTTGAGGATACGCAGTATTTT. Translating gives CASSVQWFFEDTQYF.

The chain combines TRBV27 with TRBJ2-2, with TRBD2 as a possible D gene (5 bases). Trimming took 4 bases from V and 6 from J, leaving 15 bases between them. The CDR3 has 15 residues. Germline assignment: CDR1 MNHEY and CDR2 SMNVEV (reference sequence). CDR3 sequence (DNA): TGTGCCAGCAGTTCCTATCCTGGAGGACCCGGGGAGCTGTTTTTT. It translates to CASSSYPGGPGELFF.

This clone was counted a single time. The chain couples TRBV5-1 to TRBJ2-7, with a tentative D call TRBD1 (6 bases). Germline CDR1 SGHRS, CDR2 YFSETQ. Trimming took 3 bases from V and 2 from J, leaving 18 bases between them. The CDR3 runs to 16 residues. CDR3 residues: CASSSGSDRDAYEQYF. DNA of the CDR3: TGCGCCAGCAGCTCCGGGTCGGACAGAGATGCCTACGAGCAGTACTTC. The whole variable domain, filled in from reference TRBV5-1 and TRBJ2-7, reads KAGVTQTPRYLIKTRGQQVTLSCSPISGHRSVSWYQQTPGQGLQFLFEYFSETQRNKGNFPGRFSGRQFSNSRSEMNVSTLELGDSALYLCASSSGSDRDAYEQYFGPGTRLTVT.